A selection of T cell receptor beta chains follows, all from one sample in a study of cytomegalovirus exposure and HLA in healthy donors. Measured with immunoSEQ multiplex PCR; TCRdb has only the in-frame clones, and not every one. The table records roughly 180,000 clones, more than 65% of them present only once. Sequenced sample: PBMCs. These receptors were collected from a woman in her thirties in good health and CMV-seropositive. CDR3s include the opening cysteine and the closing phenylalanine or tryptophan. D genes are given only for firm matches. Clone size, where shown, is once, few, many, or a class for clones that have expanded.

D gene: TRBD1
V gene: TRBV10-1
clone size: .
J gene: TRBJ1-4
CDR3 DNA: TGCGCCAGCAGTCGTCCGGGACAGAATCGGGAAAAACTGTTTTTT
CDR3 protein: CASSRPGQNREKLFF

D gene: .
V gene: TRBV11-3
clone size: .
J gene: TRBJ2-3
CDR3 DNA: TGTGCCAGCAGCTTAGTAGAGGATACGCAGTATTTT
CDR3 protein: CASSLVEDTQYF

D gene: TRBD2
V gene: TRBV2
clone size: .
J gene: TRBJ2-5
CDR3 DNA: TGTGCCGCTAAGACGGGAGGGACCATTCAAGAGACCCAGTACTTC
CDR3 protein: CAAKTGGTIQETQYF

D gene: TRBD2
V gene: TRBV11-1
clone size: .
J gene: TRBJ2-3
CDR3 DNA: TGTGCCAGCAGCAGACTAGCGGGGGGCCATACGAACACAGATACGCAGTATTTT
CDR3 protein: CASSRLAGGHTNTDTQYF

D gene: TRBD1
V gene: TRBV5-6
clone size: few
J gene: TRBJ1-4
CDR3 DNA: TGTGCCAGCAGCTTGGTAAGCAGGGGGCATGAAAAACTGTTTTTT
CDR3 protein: CASSLVSRGHEKLFF

D gene: TRBD1
V gene: TRBV7-9
clone size: .
J gene: TRBJ1-2
CDR3 DNA: TGTTCCAGCAGCCAACGGACAGGGGAGTCCTATGGCTACACCTTC
CDR3 protein: CSSSQRTGESYGYTF

D gene: TRBD2
V gene: TRBV5-1
clone size: once
J gene: TRBJ2-1
CDR3 DNA: TGCGCCAGCAGCCCAGGGACTAGCGGGGGGGCCTACAATGAGCAGTTCTTC
CDR3 protein: CASSPGTSGGAYNEQFF

D gene: TRBD2
V gene: TRBV4-3
clone size: .
J gene: TRBJ2-5
CDR3 DNA: TGCGCCAGCAGCCAAGATACTAGCGGGGGAAAGACCCAGTACTTC
CDR3 protein: CASSQDTSGGKTQYF

D gene: .
V gene: TRBV11-2
clone size: .
J gene: TRBJ1-1
CDR3 DNA: TGTGCCAGCAGCTTATCGGACTATAATGAAGCTTTCTTT
CDR3 protein: CASSLSDYNEAFF

D gene: .
V gene: TRBV5-1
clone size: .
J gene: TRBJ2-1
CDR3 DNA: TGCGCCAGCAGCTTGGCGCGGGATAATGAGCAGTTCTTC
CDR3 protein: CASSLARDNEQFF

D gene: TRBD1
V gene: TRBV28
clone size: .
J gene: TRBJ2-7
CDR3 DNA: TGTGCCAGCAATCCTCCGGGACAGGGAAGCGACGAGCAGTACTTC
CDR3 protein: CASNPPGQGSDEQYF

D gene: .
V gene: TRBV11-2
clone size: .
J gene: TRBJ2-3
CDR3 DNA: TGTGCCAGCGGACGGGGGAACACAGATACGCAGTATTTT
CDR3 protein: CASGRGNTDTQYF

D gene: .
V gene: TRBV30
clone size: .
J gene: TRBJ1-2
CDR3 DNA: TGTGCCTGGACCGGCGGTTTTGGCTACACCTTC
CDR3 protein: CAWTGGFGYTF

D gene: .
V gene: TRBV7-9
clone size: few
J gene: TRBJ1-5
CDR3 DNA: TGTGCCAGCAGCTTAGGGGGGCCGGTTCAGCCCCAGCATTTT
CDR3 protein: CASSLGGPVQPQHF

D gene: .
V gene: TRBV7-9
clone size: .
J gene: TRBJ2-7
CDR3 DNA: TGTGCCAGCAGTGGGGGCATCACTTACGAGCAGTACTTC
CDR3 protein: CASSGGITYEQYF

D gene: TRBD1
V gene: TRBV11-2
clone size: few
J gene: TRBJ2-4
CDR3 DNA: TGTGCCAGCAGCCTACAACAGGGGGTTCAGGGCATTCAGTACTTC
CDR3 protein: CASSLQQGVQGIQYF

D gene: TRBD1
V gene: TRBV4-1
clone size: .
J gene: TRBJ2-2
CDR3 DNA: TGCGCCAGCAACAGACAGGGGTGGACCGGGGAGCTGTTTTTT
CDR3 protein: CASNRQGWTGELFF

D gene: .
V gene: TRBV5-6
clone size: .
J gene: TRBJ2-1
CDR3 DNA: TGTGCCAGCAGCTTTAGAGGGGGGGCGAGGAATGAGCAGTTCTTC
CDR3 protein: CASSFRGGARNEQFF

D gene: .
V gene: TRBV4-3
clone size: few
J gene: TRBJ2-2
CDR3 DNA: TGCGCCAGCAGCCAAGAATGGGGGGGGGCCAGAACCGGGGAGCTGTTTTTT
CDR3 protein: CASSQEWGGARTGELFF

D gene: .
V gene: TRBV4-1
clone size: .
J gene: TRBJ1-3
CDR3 DNA: TGCGCCAGCAGCCAAGAAGATGGGGACTCGGAGGGCAGAAACACCATATATTTT
CDR3 protein: CASSQEDGDSEGRNTIYF

D gene: TRBD1
V gene: TRBV7-2
clone size: .
J gene: TRBJ1-2
CDR3 DNA: TGTGCCAGCAGTTATGGACAGGGGAGCCCTAACTATGGCTACACCTTC
CDR3 protein: CASSYGQGSPNYGYTF

D gene: .
V gene: TRBV5-1
clone size: .
J gene: TRBJ1-1
CDR3 DNA: TGCGCCAGCAGCGCCGGCCCACAGGCGAACACTGAAGCTTTCTTT
CDR3 protein: CASSAGPQANTEAFF

D gene: TRBD2
V gene: TRBV10-2
clone size: .
J gene: TRBJ2-2
CDR3 DNA: TGCGCCAGCAGGCGGGAGGGAAGGGGCGGGGAGCTGTTTTTT
CDR3 protein: CASRREGRGGELFF

D gene: .
V gene: TRBV28
clone size: .
J gene: TRBJ1-5
CDR3 DNA: TGTGCCAGCAGTTCTCGGAGGCCCCAGCATTTT
CDR3 protein: CASSSRRPQHF

D gene: TRBD1
V gene: TRBV4-1
clone size: .
J gene: TRBJ2-7
CDR3 DNA: TGCGCCAGCAGCCGCGAGGGACAGGGAACCTACGAGCAGTACTTC
CDR3 protein: CASSREGQGTYEQYF

D gene: TRBD2
V gene: TRBV10-3
clone size: .
J gene: TRBJ2-1
CDR3 DNA: TGTGCCATCAGGAGGGGGACTAGCGGGGTGTCCTTGGATGAGCAGTTCTTC
CDR3 protein: CAIRRGTSGVSLDEQFF

D gene: .
V gene: TRBV11-3
clone size: once
J gene: TRBJ1-3
CDR3 DNA: TGTGCCAGCAGCTTAGATGGTGCGGCGCTCTTGGGAAACACCATATATTTT
CDR3 protein: CASSLDGAALLGNTIYF

D gene: TRBD1
V gene: TRBV4-3
clone size: .
J gene: TRBJ2-7
CDR3 DNA: TGCGCCAGCAGCCAAGATTTGGGACAGGGGGCTTACGAGCAGTACTTC
CDR3 protein: CASSQDLGQGAYEQYF

D gene: .
V gene: TRBV30
clone size: .
J gene: TRBJ1-6
CDR3 DNA: TGTGCCTGGAGCTCACCGGGACACCACTCCTATAATTCACCCCTCCACTTT
CDR3 protein: CAWSSPGHHSYNSPLHF

D gene: .
V gene: TRBV11-3
clone size: .
J gene: TRBJ2-3
CDR3 DNA: TGTGCCAGCAGCTCGGGGGTCAGCACAGATACGCAGTATTTT
CDR3 protein: CASSSGVSTDTQYF

D gene: TRBD2
V gene: TRBV7-6
clone size: .
J gene: TRBJ2-3
CDR3 DNA: TGTGCCAGCACAGAGCGGGGGACAACAGATACGCAGTATTTT
CDR3 protein: CASTERGTTDTQYF

D gene: TRBD2
V gene: TRBV6-5
clone size: .
J gene: TRBJ2-2
CDR3 DNA: TGTGCCAGCAGCCGGGGGGACCGCGGGCTGTTTTTT
CDR3 protein: CASSRGDRGLFF

D gene: TRBD1
V gene: TRBV12-5
clone size: .
J gene: TRBJ1-2
CDR3 DNA: TGTGCTAGTGCTGCCCTAACAGGGGACGATGGCTACACCTTC
CDR3 protein: CASAALTGDDGYTF